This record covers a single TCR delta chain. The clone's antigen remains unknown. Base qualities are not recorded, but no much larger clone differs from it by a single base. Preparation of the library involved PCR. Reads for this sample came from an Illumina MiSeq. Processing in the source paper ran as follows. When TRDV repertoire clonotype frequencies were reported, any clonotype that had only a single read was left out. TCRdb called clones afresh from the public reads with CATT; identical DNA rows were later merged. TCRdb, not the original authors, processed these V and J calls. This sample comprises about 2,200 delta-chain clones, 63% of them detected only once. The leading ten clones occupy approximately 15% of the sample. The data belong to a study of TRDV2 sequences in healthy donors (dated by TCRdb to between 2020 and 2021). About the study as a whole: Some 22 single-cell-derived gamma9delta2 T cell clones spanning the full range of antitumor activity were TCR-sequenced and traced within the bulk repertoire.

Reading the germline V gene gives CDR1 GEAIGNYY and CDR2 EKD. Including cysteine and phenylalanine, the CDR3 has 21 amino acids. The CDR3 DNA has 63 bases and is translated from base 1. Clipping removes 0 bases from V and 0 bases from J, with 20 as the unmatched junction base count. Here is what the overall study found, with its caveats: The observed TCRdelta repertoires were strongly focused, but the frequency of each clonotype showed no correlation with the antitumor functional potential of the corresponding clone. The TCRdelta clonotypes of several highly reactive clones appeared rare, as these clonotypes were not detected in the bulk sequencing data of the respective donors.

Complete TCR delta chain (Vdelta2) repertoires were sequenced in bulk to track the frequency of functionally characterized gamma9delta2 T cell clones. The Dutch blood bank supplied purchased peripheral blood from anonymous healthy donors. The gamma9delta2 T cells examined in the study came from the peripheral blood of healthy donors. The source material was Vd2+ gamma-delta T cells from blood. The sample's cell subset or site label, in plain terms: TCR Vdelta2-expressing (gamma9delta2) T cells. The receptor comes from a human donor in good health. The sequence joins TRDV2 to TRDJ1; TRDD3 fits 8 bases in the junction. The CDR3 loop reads CACDTVSTGGQSPTYTDKLIF. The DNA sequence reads TGTGCCTGTGACACCGTAAGTACTGGGGGTCAAAGTCCTACGTACACCGATAAACTCATCTTT.